This TCR beta chain was observed in a study of PD-1 blockade in classical Hodgkin lymphoma. The CDR3 is 13 amino acids. Germline CDR1 MNHEY, CDR2 SMNVEV (reference sequence). The V and J ends lost 8 bases and 4 bases, in that order; junction bases with no gene match: 4. Stated time point: cycle 4 day 1 (C4D1), after about 6 weeks of nivolumab. Brentuximab vedotin exposure varied, and every patient relapsed after autologous stem cell transplantation. Data came from immunoSEQ multiplex PCR; TCRdb stores just in-frame clones and leaves some out. The data show some 19,000 clones, with 80% seen just once and around a fifth held by the top ten.

V usage is TRBV27 and J usage is TRBJ2-1; 8 bases align to TRBD1. The sequencing here drew on peripheral blood mononuclear cells (PBMCs), taken before the fourth cycle of nivolumab. This clonotype was sampled from a human donor with classical Hodgkin lymphoma. The CDR3 here is CASYRTGYNEQFF. CDR3 bases: TGTGCCAGCTACCGGACAGGGTACAATGAGCAGTTCTTC.